This section outlines one T cell receptor beta chain sequence together with its context. What it recognizes is unknown. This sample was taken from a study of blood T cells in healthy people across ages. Total RNA extracted from each sample amounted to at least 5.5 micrograms. Combining a sample-barcoded 5' primer with a J-beta primer mix, a second PCR ran for 7 to 11 cycles. In TCRdb, the 5' RACE reads were re-called with MiXCR into one record per CDR3 protein. The sample has about 580,000 distinct CDR3 sequences; roughly 48% are singletons. Study observations and caveats: Considered underestimates were the diversity estimates obtained from one million T cells.

This CDR3 has 15 residues. Germline CDR1 and CDR2: SGDLS and YYNGEE. V was clipped by 2 bases and J by 3 bases; unmatched bases: 6. The origin of this receptor is an elderly man in good health. The chain employs TRBV9 and TRBJ2-7, with TRBD2 matching 9 bases. Material for sequencing was blood. Written as DNA, the CDR3 is TGTGCCAGCAGCGTCGGCGGGACTAGCCTCTACGAGCAGTACTTC. It codes for CASSVGGTSLYEQYF. Variable domain in full (rest from reference TRBV9 and TRBJ2-7): DSGVTQTPKHLITATGQRVTLRCSPRSGDLSVYWYQQSLDQGLQFLIQYYNGEERAKGNILERFSAQQFPDLHSELNLSSLELGDSALYFCASSVGGTSLYEQYFGPGTRLTVT.